This T cell receptor (beta chain) is from a study of shared clonotypes between healthy human individuals. The study's findings and limits: Depth was large, yet rarefaction showed that sorted-subset sequencing was incomplete.

Generated by immunoSEQ multiplex PCR, the TCRdb table keeps only in-frame clones and is missing some. The data hold about 2 million clones, with roughly 95% observed a single time. V lost 3 bases to trimming and J lost 5 bases, with 13 bases between them. Looked up from germline, CDR1 is LGHNA and CDR2 is YSLEER. The CDR3 extends over 14 amino acids. A word on this clone: Antigen specificity is unknown. Other DNA sequences in this specimen translate into the identical CDR3.

Cells designated naive CD8 were CD45RO-negative and were positively selected for CCR7, with terminally differentiated effector memory CD45RA+ cells excluded. This clonotype originated in a young man in good health. V gene TRBV4-3 combines with J gene TRBJ1-1; possible D gene TRBD1, 6 bases. Material for sequencing was naive CD8+ T cells sorted from blood. The CDR3 sequence is CASSQVEGGTEAFF. CDR3 bases: TGCGCCAGCAGCCAGGTAGAGGGGGGGACTGAAGCTTTCTTT.